The 32 T cell receptor beta chains below were found in one sample sequenced in a study of cytomegalovirus exposure and HLA in healthy donors. PCR involved 60 Vbeta and 13 Jbeta primers. Libraries were prepared by immunoSEQ multiplex PCR; TCRdb keeps only in-frame clonotypes and omits some of them. The repertoire includes about 130,000 clones, 75% to 90% of them detected once, and 7% to 9.5% sits in the top ten. Input material: PBMCs. The receptors were sampled from a young man in good health and CMV-seropositive.

The V gene is TRBV6-5, the J gene TRBJ2-7; D call uncertain. Germline V lookup: CDR1 MNHEY, CDR2 SVGAGI. This CDR3 has 13 residues. With 6 bases removed from V and 4 bases from J, the gap between germline ends came to 13 bases. The CDR3, as DNA: TGTGCCAGCAGGACTGGCAGCCTTTACGAGCAGTACTTC. Translation gives CASRTGSLYEQYF.

V usage is TRBV7-6 and J usage is TRBJ1-1, with D possibly being TRBD1 (6 bases). This CDR3 has 16 residues. V lost 1 base and J 0 bases, leaving 12 bases between the germline ends. CDR1 and CDR2 (germline): SGHVS, FNYEAQ. The CDR3 nucleotides read TGTGCCAGCAGCTTAGTAGGGCAGGGGATGAACACTGAAGCTTTCTTT. Amino acids: CASSLVGQGMNTEAFF.

The chain recombines TRBV2 with TRBJ2-1; D uncertain. Per germline, CDR1 SNHLY and CDR2 FYNNEI. V lost 1 base, J lost 9 bases, and 10 bases lay in between. The CDR3 runs to 13 residues. In DNA, the CDR3 is TGTGCCAGCAGTGAAGTCGCTAGTGGTGAGCAGTTCTTC. This sequence encodes CASSEVASGEQFF.

J is TRBJ1-1 and V is TRBV11-2, with a tentative D call TRBD1 (6 bases). The germline V gene encodes CDR1 SGHAT and CDR2 FQNNGV. This CDR3 is 14 amino acids long. Trimming stripped 4 bases from V and 6 bases from J, with 15 bases between. CDR3 DNA sequence: TGTGCCAGCAGCTCGATGCGGGGGCACGCTGAAGCTTTCTTT. It codes for CASSSMRGHAEAFF.

The chain couples TRBV29-1 to TRBJ1-1; tentatively, D is TRBD1 (6 bases). The ends were cut back, 0 bases at V and 10 bases at J, with 9 bases in the middle. The CDR3 spans 11 residues. CDR1 and CDR2 (germline): SQVTM, ANQGSEA. The DNA of the CDR3 is TGCAGCGTTGAAGAAGGGGGGGGAGCTTTCTTT. Its protein product is CSVEEGGGAFF.

This sequence joins TRBV5-1 and TRBJ2-7, with TRBD1 identical over 10 bases. V shed 5 bases and J 5 bases; nucleotides not matched to a gene: 7. This CDR3 spans 14 amino acids. In germline, CDR1 is SGHRS, CDR2 YFSETQ. The CDR3, as DNA: TGCGCCAGCAGACCAGACAGGGGGCAGAACGAGCAGTACTTC. Residues: CASRPDRGQNEQYF.

This rearrangement joins TRBV6-6 to TRBJ1-3; D gene unclear. V dropped 1 base and J dropped 7 bases, with 11 bases sitting between them. Germline assignment: CDR1 MNHNY and CDR2 SVGAGI (reference sequence). This CDR3 contains 14 residues. This CDR3 is CASSYWEEVNTIYF. DNA of the CDR3: TGTGCCAGCAGTTACTGGGAGGAGGTGAACACCATATATTTT.

This clone was found once. The CDR3 loop is CAISPQGTEAFF. In nucleotides, the CDR3 is TGTGCCATCAGTCCTCAGGGCACTGAAGCTTTCTTT. The chain uses TRBV10-3 and TRBJ1-1, with D possibly TRBD1 on 5 matching bases. Germline assignment: CDR1 ENHRY and CDR2 SYGVKD. V lost 5 bases and J lost 4, with 8 bases in between. The length of the CDR3 is 12 residues.

The chain couples TRBV5-1 to TRBJ2-7, with 8 bases matching TRBD1. With 2 bases clipped from V and 5 bases from J, the junction kept 9 bases outside the gene matches. CDR1 and CDR2 (germline): SGHRS, YFSETQ. The CDR3 is 15 residues long. Written as DNA, the CDR3 is TGCGCCAGCAGCTTCCTAATGGACAGGGCACACGAGCAGTACTTC. Translating gives CASSFLMDRAHEQYF.

This clone was detected a few times. This sequence joins TRBV7-2 and TRBJ2-1, with 8 bases lining up with TRBD1. This CDR3 has 15 amino acids. Germline V CDR1 and CDR2: SGHTA, FQGNSA. The trim removed 5 bases at V and 6 bases at J, leaving 9 bases unmatched. CDR3 residues: CASSRPGQGGNEQFF. The CDR3 DNA is TGTGCCAGCAGCCGCCCCGGACAGGGAGGCAATGAGCAGTTCTTC.

This clone is a singleton in its sample. The rearrangement uses TRBV2 and TRBJ2-1, with D unresolved. The CDR3 contains 14 residues. Germline CDR1 and CDR2: SNHLY and FYNNEI. Trimming took 8 bases from V and 5 from J, leaving 16 bases between them. CDR3 residues: CASVKRSPDNEQFF. In nucleotides, the CDR3 is TGTGCCAGCGTCAAACGCTCTCCGGACAATGAGCAGTTCTTC.

A note on this clone: This sample includes further DNA sequences coding for the same CDR3. The chain links TRBV29-1 to TRBJ1-2, with 10 nucleotides matching TRBD1. V dropped 4 bases and J dropped 5; count of bases not matched to a gene: 4. CDR3 length: 13 residues. Germline CDR1 SQVTM, CDR2 ANQGSEA. This CDR3 reads CSVGGQGRYGYTF. CDR3 sequence (DNA): TGCAGCGTTGGGGGACAGGGGAGATATGGCTACACCTTC.

The V call is TRBV7-8, the J call TRBJ2-1; 9 bases fit TRBD1. The CDR3 is made up of 14 amino acids. The V and J ends lost 1 base and 9 bases, in that order; junction bases with no gene match: 4. Germline assignment: CDR1 SGHVS and CDR2 FQNEAQ. The CDR3 protein is CASSLDRGRAEQFF. The CDR3, as DNA: TGTGCCAGCAGCTTAGACAGGGGGCGAGCTGAGCAGTTCTTC.

This sequence joins TRBV11-2 and TRBJ1-2; 7 bases map to TRBD1. Trimming took 4 bases from V and 4 from J; bases not matched to a gene: 9. Germline loops: CDR1 SGHAT, CDR2 FQNNGV. The CDR3 covers 15 residues. In DNA, the CDR3 is TGTGCCAGCAGCTCAGAACAGGGGCATGGCTATGGCTACACCTTC. Its protein product is CASSSEQGHGYGYTF. The full variable domain, completed using reference TRBV11-2 and TRBJ1-2, is EAGVAQSPRYKIIEKRQSVAFWCNPISGHATLYWYQQILGQGPKLLIQFQNNGVVDDSQLPKDRFSAERLKGVDSTLKIQPAKLEDSAVYLCASSSEQGHGYGYTFGSGTRLTVV.

V is TRBV29-1 and J is TRBJ1-2; 9 bases are shared with TRBD1. Germline V gene sequence: CDR1 SQVTM, CDR2 ANQGSEA. There are 16 residues in the CDR3. Trimming took 0 bases from V and 7 from J; bases not matched to a gene: 12. The CDR3 region is CSVEEDPTGGASGYTF. CDR3 coding DNA: TGCAGCGTTGAAGAAGATCCCACAGGGGGCGCGTCTGGCTACACCTTC.

There are a few counts of this clone. The chain employs TRBV27 and TRBJ2-5; a possible D gene is TRBD2 (7 bases). V lost 2 bases, J lost 4 bases, and 11 bases lay in between. Per germline, CDR1 MNHEY and CDR2 SMNVEV (reference sequence). This CDR3 contains 14 residues. CDR3 protein: CASSLGGAGETQYF. For the CDR3, the DNA is TGTGCCAGCAGTTTAGGGGGGGCTGGAGAGACCCAGTACTTC.

Ten or more counts support this clone. In nucleotides, the CDR3 is TGTGCCAGCAACACAGGGGGTCGTTATGGCTACACCTTC. Protein: CASNTGGRYGYTF. This chain connects TRBV9 to TRBJ1-2, with 8 bases aligning to TRBD1. The CDR3 length is 13 residues. Germline CDR1 SGDLS, CDR2 YYNGEE. Trimming cost V 6 bases and J 5 bases; bases outside gene matches: 6.

This rearrangement joins TRBV30 to TRBJ1-2; D may be TRBD1 (5 bases). Trimming took 0 bases from V and 11 from J, leaving 10 bases between them. The CDR3 has 11 amino acids. Per germline, CDR1 GTSNPN and CDR2 SVGIG (reference sequence). The CDR3: CAWSVGESYTF. CDR3 DNA sequence: TGTGCCTGGAGTGTAGGGGAATCTTACACCTTC.

J is TRBJ2-1 and V is TRBV7-3, with TRBD2 matching over 8 bases. The CDR3 totals 16 residues. Germline V gene lookup returns CDR1 SGHTA and CDR2 FQGTGA. Trimming took 2 bases from V and 10 from J; bases not matched to a gene: 13. CDR3 protein: CASSLSAGGQIDEQFF. CDR3 DNA: TGTGCCAGCAGCTTATCCGCGGGGGGTCAAATCGACGAGCAGTTCTTC.

This clone occurred once. The chain combines TRBV9 with TRBJ2-3, with 10 positions matching TRBD1. With V trimmed by 2 bases and J by 1 base, 1 base remained unmatched. Germline CDR1 SGDLS, CDR2 YYNGEE. There are 15 residues in the CDR3. The CDR3 loop reads CASSVGTGGTDTQYF. In DNA form, the CDR3 reads TGTGCCAGCAGCGTTGGGACAGGGGGCACAGATACGCAGTATTTT.

V is TRBV25-1 and J is TRBJ2-1, with D tentatively TRBD2 (5 bases). Germline V gives CDR1 MGHDK, CDR2 SYGVNS. The CDR3 runs to 17 residues. Trimming removed 4 bases from V and 0 bases from J, with 16 bases in between. The CDR3 sequence: CASSAPRKGVSYNEQFF. The CDR3 DNA reads as TGTGCCAGCAGTGCTCCGCGGAAGGGAGTCTCCTACAATGAGCAGTTCTTC. Full variable domain (remainder filled in from reference TRBV25-1 and TRBJ2-1): EADIYQTPRYLVIGTGKKITLECSQTMGHDKMYWYQQDPGMELHLIHYSYGVNSTEKGDLSSESTVSRIRTEHFPLTLESARPSHTSQYLCASSAPRKGVSYNEQFFGPGTRLTVL.

In this sample, this clone turned up a few times. The chain couples TRBV9 to TRBJ2-5; tentatively, D is TRBD1 (6 bases). The V and J ends lost 4 bases and 2 bases respectively, with 15 bases between them. Germline assignment: CDR1 SGDLS and CDR2 YYNGEE. The CDR3 consists of 15 residues. CDR3 in DNA: TGTGCCAGCAGCCCCCAGGACAGCCGACAAGAGACCCAGTACTTC. Translating it yields CASSPQDSRQETQYF.

J is TRBJ1-2 and V is TRBV6-5; D is unresolved. Germline values: CDR1 MNHEY, CDR2 SVGAGI. This CDR3 has 16 amino acids. The V and J ends lost 2 bases and 3 bases respectively, with 16 bases between them. CDR3 protein: CASSYLDKVMDYGYTF. The CDR3 DNA is TGTGCCAGCAGTTACCTTGACAAAGTCATGGACTATGGCTACACCTTC.

This chain connects TRBV5-1 to TRBJ2-5, with D possibly matching TRBD1 (5 bases). The J call may be in error: the DNA end matches TRBJ2-7 better. The CDR3 is 13 residues long. Germline assignment: CDR1 SGHRS and CDR2 YFSETQ. The CDR3 DNA reads TGCGCCAGCAGCTTGGATGACAGCTACGAGCAGTACTTC. It translates to CASSLDDSYEQYF.

The chain is built from TRBV5-4 and TRBJ2-3; D remains ambiguous. This CDR3 has 13 amino acids. Between the trimmed V and J ends, which lost 0 bases and 3 bases, there was a span of 5 bases. CDR1 and CDR2 (germline): SGHNT, YYREEE (reference sequence). The CDR3 here is CASSLDSTDTQYF. Written as DNA, the CDR3 is TGTGCCAGCAGCTTGGACAGTACAGATACGCAGTATTTT. Using reference TRBV5-4 and TRBJ2-3 for the parts outside the CDR3, the full variable domain is ETGVTQSPTHLIKTRGQQVTLRCSSQSGHNTVSWYQQALGQGPQFIFQYYREEENGRGNFPPRFSGLQFPNYSSELNVNALELDDSALYLCASSLDSTDTQYFGPGTRLTVL.

This clone was counted between two and nine times. The chain combines TRBV13 with TRBJ2-5; 12 bases match TRBD2. The germline V gene encodes CDR1 PRHDT and CDR2 FYEKMQ (reference sequence). The V segment lost 4 bases and the J segment 4 bases; nucleotides outside the gene matches: 7. The CDR3 is 16 residues long. The CDR3 protein is CASSSVLAGGLETQYF. The CDR3 DNA follows: TGTGCCAGCAGCTCCGTCCTAGCGGGGGGGCTAGAGACCCAGTACTTC. Combining the CDR3 with reference TRBV13 and TRBJ2-5 gives the whole variable domain AAGVIQSPRHLIKEKRETATLKCYPIPRHDTVYWYQQGPGQDPQFLISFYEKMQSDKGSIPDRFSAQQFSDYHSELNMSSLELGDSALYFCASSSVLAGGLETQYFGPGTRLLVL.

This sequence joins TRBV7-2 and TRBJ1-3; 11 bases line up with TRBD1. CDR3 length: 16 amino acids. V was clipped by 5 bases and J by 3 bases; unmatched bases: 6. The germline gives CDR1 SGHTA, CDR2 FQGNSA. The CDR3 DNA sequence: TGTGCCAGCAGCCCCGGACAGGGGGCTTATGGAAACACCATATATTTT. The encoded protein is CASSPGQGAYGNTIYF.

The chain joins TRBV14 to TRBJ2-7, with 8 bases lining up with TRBD2. CDR3 length: 14 amino acids. The germline V gene encodes CDR1 SGHDN and CDR2 FVKESK. V was clipped by 1 base and J by 8 bases; unmatched bases: 7. The CDR3 nucleotides read TGTGCCAGCAGCCAAGTTAGCGGGGCCGGGAAGCAGTACTTC. As protein: CASSQVSGAGKQYF.

V usage is TRBV6-1 and J usage is TRBJ2-2; 10 bases fit TRBD1. The CDR3 covers 14 residues. CDR1 and CDR2 from the germline V gene are MNHNS and SASEGT. The ends lost 6 bases at V and 6 bases at J; junction bases unmatched: 4. The CDR3 here is CASSPGTGAGELFF. Here the CDR3 DNA reads TGTGCCAGCAGCCCCGGGACAGGGGCCGGGGAGCTGTTTTTT.

The chain couples TRBV15 to TRBJ1-2; TRBD1 is a possible D gene (6 bases). Per germline, CDR1 LNHNV and CDR2 YYDKDF (reference sequence). This CDR3 is built from 15 residues. Trimming stripped 0 bases from V and 4 bases from J, with 12 bases between. This CDR3 is CATSRDRTVGYGYTF. The CDR3 DNA reads TGTGCCACCAGCAGAGATCGGACAGTGGGCTATGGCTACACCTTC.

J is TRBJ1-1 and V is TRBV6-5, with D perhaps matching TRBD1 (6 bases). The ends were cut back, 0 bases at V and 0 bases at J, with 11 bases in the middle. Germline-derived CDR1 and CDR2 are MNHEY and SVGAGI. This CDR3 comprises 16 residues. As DNA, the CDR3 is TGTGCCAGCAGTTACTCGAGTGCAGGGGTGAACACTGAAGCTTTCTTT. It specifies CASSYSSAGVNTEAFF.

This chain links TRBV5-4 with TRBJ1-2; a weak D match, TRBD1 (5 bases). V was cut by 4 bases and J by 2 bases, with 18 bases left in between. Germline CDR1 is SGHNT and CDR2 is YYREEE (reference sequence). The CDR3 covers 16 residues. The CDR3 nucleotides are TGTGCCAGCAGCCGCACGGACATTCTCCTAAACTATGGCTACACCTTC. Translated, it gives CASSRTDILLNYGYTF.